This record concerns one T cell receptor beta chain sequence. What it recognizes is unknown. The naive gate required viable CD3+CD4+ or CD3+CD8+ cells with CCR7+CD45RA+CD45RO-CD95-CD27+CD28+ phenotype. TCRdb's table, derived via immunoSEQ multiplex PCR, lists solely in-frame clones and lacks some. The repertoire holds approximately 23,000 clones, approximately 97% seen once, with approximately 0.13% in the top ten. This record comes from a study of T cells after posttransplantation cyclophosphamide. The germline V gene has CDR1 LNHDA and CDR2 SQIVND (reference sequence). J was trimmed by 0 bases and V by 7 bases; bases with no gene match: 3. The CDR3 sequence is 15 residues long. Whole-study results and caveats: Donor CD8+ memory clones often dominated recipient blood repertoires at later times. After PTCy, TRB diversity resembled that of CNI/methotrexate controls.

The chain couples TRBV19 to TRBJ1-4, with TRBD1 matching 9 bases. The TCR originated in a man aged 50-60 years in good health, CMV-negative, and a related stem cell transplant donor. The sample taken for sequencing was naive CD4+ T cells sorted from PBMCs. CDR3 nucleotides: TGTGCCAGTACCCGACAGGGGGCAACTAATGAAAAACTGTTTTTT. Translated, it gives CASTRQGATNEKLFF. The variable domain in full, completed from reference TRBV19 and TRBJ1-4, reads DGGITQSPKYLFRKEGQNVTLSCEQNLNHDAMYWYRQDPGQGLRLIYYSQIVNDFQKGDIAEGYSVSREKKESFPLTVTSAQKNPTAFYLCASTRQGATNEKLFFGSGTQLSVL.